This is a list of T cell receptor beta chains from one sample in a study of Ad26.COV2.S vaccination and SARS-CoV-2 variants. Profiling relied on immunoSEQ multiplex PCR, and the TCRdb table lists in-frame clones only, not all of them. The sample includes about 410,000 clones, 80% to 95% of them seen just once. The sample consisted of peripheral blood, taken in a trial of Ad26.COV2.S vaccine versus placebo. These receptor sequences come from a person between 18 and 65 years old who received the Ad26.COV2.S COVID-19 vaccine or a placebo. Both conserved end residues are part of each CDR3. A D gene is named only where the DNA matches it firmly.

J gene: TRBJ1-5
D gene: TRBD1
CDR3 length: 18
V gene: TRBV18
CDR3 protein: CASSPRTGGSNSNQPQHF
CDR3 DNA: TGTGCCAGCTCACCTCGGACAGGGGGCAGCAATAGCAATCAGCCCCAGCATTTT

J gene: TRBJ1-2
D gene: -
CDR3 length: 11
V gene: TRBV6-2/TRBV6-3
CDR3 protein: CASSGHPGSTF
CDR3 DNA: TGTGCCAGCAGTGGCCATCCCGGGTCTACCTTC

J gene: TRBJ1-2
D gene: TRBD1
CDR3 length: 13
V gene: TRBV11-2
CDR3 protein: CASSPGQGAGYTF
CDR3 DNA: TGTGCCAGCAGCCCAGGACAGGGAGCTGGCTACACCTTC

J gene: TRBJ1-4
D gene: -
CDR3 length: 14
V gene: TRBV30
CDR3 protein: CAWSPGRTNEKLFF
CDR3 DNA: TGTGCCTGGAGCCCAGGGCGGACGAATGAAAAACTGTTTTTT

J gene: TRBJ2-2
D gene: -
CDR3 length: 13
V gene: TRBV11-2
CDR3 protein: CASDKGRVGELFF
CDR3 DNA: TGTGCGAGTGACAAAGGGCGGGTCGGGGAGCTGTTTTTT

J gene: TRBJ2-3
D gene: -
CDR3 length: 17
V gene: TRBV18
CDR3 protein: CASSPPTGKQGADTQYF
CDR3 DNA: TGTGCCAGCTCACCACCTACCGGGAAACAAGGCGCAGATACGCAGTATTTT

J gene: TRBJ1-2
D gene: -
CDR3 length: 13
V gene: TRBV5-1
CDR3 protein: CASSSDGLLDYTF
CDR3 DNA: TGCGCCAGCAGCTCGGACGGTCTCCTCGACTACACCTTC

J gene: TRBJ1-4
D gene: -
CDR3 length: 15
V gene: TRBV7-9
CDR3 protein: CASSLAAPTNEKLFF
CDR3 DNA: TGTGCCAGCAGCTTAGCAGCTCCCACTAATGAAAAACTGTTTTTT

J gene: TRBJ1-1
D gene: TRBD1
CDR3 length: 14
V gene: TRBV7-8
CDR3 protein: CASKTGDWITEAFF
CDR3 DNA: TGTGCCAGCAAGACAGGGGATTGGATCACTGAAGCTTTCTTT

J gene: TRBJ2-1
D gene: -
CDR3 length: 16
V gene: TRBV19
CDR3 protein: CASRDPLRKAYNEQFF
CDR3 DNA: TGTGCCAGTAGGGACCCCCTCCGGAAGGCCTACAATGAGCAGTTCTTC